This is a list of T cell receptor beta chains from one sample in a study of blood T cell repertoires in COVID-19. Repertoires were generated with immunoSEQ multiplex PCR, while TCRdb's copy carries only in-frame clones and drops some. In the table there are some 140,000 clones, 78% of which are singletons. The sample taken for sequencing was peripheral blood. The source is a man older than 75 with acute or convalescent COVID-19. The CDR3 runs from the conserved cysteine through the conserved F or W. D genes are given only for firm matches. Clone size is stated in some rows and not others, as once, few, many or a class when expanded.

>TRBV18|TRBJ2-3|TRBD2|NA
TGTGCCAGCTCACCACCGCTAGCGGGGGGGCGAGATACGCAGTATTTT
CASSPPLAGGRDTQYF
>TRBV7-2|TRBJ2-5|NA|NA
TGTGCCAGTGCCGGGGCGGGGGCGCGGGGGGAGACCCAGTACTTC
CASAGAGARGETQYF
>TRBV5-1|TRBJ1-3|NA|NA
TGCGCCAGCAGCCCGGAAATAGGAGTAAACACCATATATTTT
CASSPEIGVNTIYF
>TRBV3-1/TRBV3-2|TRBJ2-5|TRBD1|NA
TGTGCCAGCAGCCAAGGGTGGACAGGGGTCCAGACCCAGTACTTC
CASSQGWTGVQTQYF
>TRBV29-1|TRBJ2-2|NA|NA
TGCAGCGTTGGGAGACAGGCGTTAAGCCCGAACACCGGGGAGCTGTTTTTT
CSVGRQALSPNTGELFF
>TRBV4-2|TRBJ2-7|TRBD1|NA
TGTGCCAGCAGCCAGACCGGGACAGGGGACTACGAGCAGTACTTC
CASSQTGTGDYEQYF
>TRBV5-4|TRBJ2-5|TRBD1|NA
TGTGCCAGCAGTCCTCCAGGGGGCGCGGCTGAGACCCAGTACTTC
CASSPPGGAAETQYF
>TRBV11-1|TRBJ2-5|NA|NA
TGTGCCAGCAGCTTAGCCCCCAGCCAAGAGACCCAGTACTTC
CASSLAPSQETQYF
>TRBV27|TRBJ1-2|NA|NA
TGTGCCAGCCGTCCGGGACACCTCTCGTGGGGCTACACCTTC
CASRPGHLSWGYTF
>TRBV2|TRBJ1-2|TRBD1|NA
TGTGCCAGCAGTGGGACAGGGGTCCGCGTTGGGGGCTACACCTTC
CASSGTGVRVGGYTF
>TRBV29-1|TRBJ2-2|NA|NA
TGCAGCGTTGAACGACAGAACACCGGGGAGCTGTTTTTT
CSVERQNTGELFF
>TRBV7-3|TRBJ2-1|NA|NA
TGTGCCAGCAGCTTAGCTATCCCAGGGAGGAATGAGCAGTTCTTC
CASSLAIPGRNEQFF
>TRBV18|TRBJ1-2|NA|NA
TGTGCCAGCTCACCGACACAGGGATCCAATGGCTACACCTTC
CASSPTQGSNGYTF
>TRBV4-1|TRBJ2-3|TRBD2|NA
TGCGCCAGCAGCGGACAACTAGCGGGGAGTAGCACAGATACGCAGTATTTT
CASSGQLAGSSTDTQYF
>TRBV7-2|TRBJ2-5|TRBD2|NA
TGTGCCAGCAGCTTCTCCGGGACTAGCAAGTACCAAGAGACCCAGTACTTC
CASSFSGTSKYQETQYF
>TRBV5-1|TRBJ1-5|NA|NA
TGCGCCAGCAGCTTGGCAGGGCCCAATCAGCCCCAGCATTTT
CASSLAGPNQPQHF
>TRBV30|TRBJ2-2|TRBD1|NA
TGTGCCTGGAGTGGAGGTTGGGACAGGGTCGCTGGCGGGGAGCTGTTTTTT
CAWSGGWDRVAGGELFF
>TRBV11-2|TRBJ2-1|TRBD2|NA
TGTGCCAGCAGCCTGAAGCGGGGGAATAACAATGAGCAGTTCTTC
CASSLKRGNNNEQFF
>TRBV5-5|TRBJ2-1|NA|NA
TGTGCCAGCAGCTTGGTAGTAGTGGCGGACAACAATGAGCAGTTCTTC
CASSLVVVADNNEQFF
>TRBV10-1|TRBJ2-2|NA|NA
TGCGCCAGCAGGAACACGAACACCGGGGAGCTGTTTTTT
CASRNTNTGELFF
>TRBV3-1/TRBV3-2|TRBJ1-1|TRBD1|NA
TGTGCCAGCAGCCAAGACGGGACAGCTGAAGCTTTCTTT
CASSQDGTAEAFF
>TRBV20-1|TRBJ2-5|TRBD1|NA
TGCAGTGCTAGTTTTGTCGGGACAGGGAACCAAGAGACCCAGTACTTC
CSASFVGTGNQETQYF
>TRBV6-2/TRBV6-3|TRBJ2-3|TRBD2|NA
TGTGCCAGCAGCAGAAGCGGGGGGCCTCTCGATACGCAGTATTTT
CASSRSGGPLDTQYF
>TRBV19|TRBJ2-2|NA|NA
TGTGCCAGTAGTATCGGCGGGTCGAACACCGGGGAGCTGTTTTTT
CASSIGGSNTGELFF
>TRBV5-1|TRBJ1-4|NA|NA
TGCGCCAGCAGCCCGGCACCTTCGCGGGGGTATAATGAAAAACTGTTTTTT
CASSPAPSRGYNEKLFF
>TRBV5-6|TRBJ2-1|NA|NA
TGTGCCAGCAGCTTGGGCGGGGGCGCTTACAATGAGCAGTTCTTC
CASSLGGGAYNEQFF
>TRBV19|TRBJ1-1|NA|NA
TGTGCCAGTAGATCCAGGGGAGGGATGGGTGAAGCTTTCTTT
CASRSRGGMGEAFF
>TRBV5-1|TRBJ1-2|NA|NA
TGCGCCAGCAGCGGGACTATCTATGGCTACACCTTC
CASSGTIYGYTF
>TRBV6-1|TRBJ1-1|TRBD1|NA
TGTGCCAGCAGGCGACAGGGGTTCGGGAACACTGAAGCTTTCTTT
CASRRQGFGNTEAFF
>TRBV6-5|TRBJ1-6|NA|few
TGTGCCAGCAGTTACTCGATTTCACAAAATAATTCACCCCTCCACTTT
CASSYSISQNNSPLHF
>TRBV7-8|TRBJ1-1|NA|NA
TGTGCCAGCAGCTTATTCAGGGCGAACACTGAAGCTTTCTTT
CASSLFRANTEAFF
>TRBV28|TRBJ1-4|NA|NA
TGTGCCAGCACTGGGACAAGTGAAAAACTGTTTTTT
CASTGTSEKLFF
>TRBV18|TRBJ1-6|NA|NA
TGTGCCAGCTCACCAACAGTTCCCGATTCACCCCTCCACTTT
CASSPTVPDSPLHF
>TRBV6-2/TRBV6-3|TRBJ1-5|NA|NA
TGTGCCAGCAGTTCAAGAGCGGGGCCTTATAGCAATCAGCCCCAGCATTTT
CASSSRAGPYSNQPQHF
>TRBV19|TRBJ2-5|NA|NA
TGTGCCAGTAGTTCCCAGGGGCGGGAGACCCAGTACTTC
CASSSQGRETQYF
>TRBV10-1|TRBJ1-2|TRBD1|NA
TGCGCCAGCTTGTATCGACAGGGTAACTATGGCTACACCTTC
CASLYRQGNYGYTF
>TRBV5-1|TRBJ2-5|TRBD1|NA
TGCGCCAGCAGCGGGGGGACAGGTGGTGGGACCCAGTACTTC
CASSGGTGGGTQYF
>TRBV2|TRBJ1-2|NA|NA
TGTGCCAGCAGTGAACAGGGGCTTGGCTACACCTTC
CASSEQGLGYTF
>TRBV6-5|TRBJ2-5|NA|NA
TGTGCCAGCAGTCGTAGGGGGGAGACCCAGTACTTC
CASSRRGETQYF
>TRBV7-2|TRBJ2-3|NA|NA
TGTGCCAGCAGCTTGTCGAGGCGAACAGATACGCAGTATTTT
CASSLSRRTDTQYF
>TRBV15|TRBJ2-6|NA|NA
TGTGCCACCAGCACGAGGCTAGCTGGGGCCAACGTCCTGACTTTC
CATSTRLAGANVLTF
>TRBV15|TRBJ2-3|NA|NA
TGTGCCACCAGCAGTAACCCAGGGGGCACAGATACGCAGTATTTT
CATSSNPGGTDTQYF
>TRBV27|TRBJ1-5|NA|NA
TGTGCCAGCAGTTTATTGAGGGGCAATCAGCCCCAGCATTTT
CASSLLRGNQPQHF